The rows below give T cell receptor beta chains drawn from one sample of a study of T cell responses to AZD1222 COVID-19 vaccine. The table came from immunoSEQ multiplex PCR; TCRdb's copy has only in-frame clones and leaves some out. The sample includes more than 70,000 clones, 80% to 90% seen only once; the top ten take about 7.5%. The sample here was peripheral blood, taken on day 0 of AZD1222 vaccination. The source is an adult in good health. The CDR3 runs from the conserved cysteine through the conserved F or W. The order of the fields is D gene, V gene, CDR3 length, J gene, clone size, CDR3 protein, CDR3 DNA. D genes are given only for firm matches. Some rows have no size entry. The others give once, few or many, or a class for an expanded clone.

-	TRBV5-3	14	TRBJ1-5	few	CARSFGGAPGPQHF	TGTGCCAGAAGCTTTGGGGGGGCGCCTGGGCCCCAGCATTTT
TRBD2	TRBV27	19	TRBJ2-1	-	CASSSFPGLAGRSYNEQFF	TGTGCCAGCAGTTCATTTCCGGGACTAGCGGGTCGCTCCTACAATGAGCAGTTCTTC
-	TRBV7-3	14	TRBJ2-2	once	CASSLRDETGELFF	TGTGCCAGCAGCTTACGTGACGAGACCGGGGAGCTGTTTTTT
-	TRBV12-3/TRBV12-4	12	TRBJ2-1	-	CASSFVATEQFF	TGTGCCAGCAGTTTTGTAGCGACTGAGCAGTTCTTC
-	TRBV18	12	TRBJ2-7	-	CASSILAYEQYF	TGTGCCAGCTCAATTCTAGCCTACGAGCAGTACTTC
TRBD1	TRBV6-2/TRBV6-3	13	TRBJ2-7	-	CASSYTGVDEQYF	TGTGCCAGCAGTTATACAGGGGTCGACGAGCAGTACTTC
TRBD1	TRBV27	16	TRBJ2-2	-	CASSFGTGLNTGELFF	TGTGCCAGCAGTTTCGGGACAGGTCTCAACACCGGGGAGCTGTTTTTT
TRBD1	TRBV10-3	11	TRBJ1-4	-	CASGQDEKLFF	TGTGCCTCCGGACAGGATGAAAAACTGTTTTTT
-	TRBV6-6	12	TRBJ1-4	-	CASRPRGEKLFF	TGTGCCAGCAGACCCAGGGGTGAAAAACTGTTTTTT
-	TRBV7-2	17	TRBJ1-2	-	CASSLRDAEASVYGYTF	TGTGCCAGCAGCCTCCGGGACGCCGAGGCCTCCGTCTATGGCTACACCTTC
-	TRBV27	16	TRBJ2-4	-	CASSLLGNLAKNIQYF	TGTGCCAGCAGTTTACTTGGGAACCTCGCCAAAAACATTCAGTACTTC
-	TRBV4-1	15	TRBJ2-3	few	CASSQELYSADTQYF	TGCGCCAGCAGCCAAGAACTCTATTCTGCAGATACGCAGTATTTT
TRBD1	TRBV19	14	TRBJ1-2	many	CASGTGNRNYGYTF	TGTGCCAGTGGGACAGGGAACCGAAACTATGGCTACACCTTC
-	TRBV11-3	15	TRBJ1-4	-	CASSLTQGFNEKLFF	TGTGCCAGCAGCTTGACACAAGGGTTTAATGAAAAACTGTTTTTT
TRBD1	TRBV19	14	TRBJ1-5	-	CASSSRQGDQPQHF	TGTGCCAGTAGTAGTCGACAGGGCGATCAGCCCCAGCATTTT
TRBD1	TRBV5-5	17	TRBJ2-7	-	CASSLFPRTGEPYEQYF	TGTGCCAGCAGCTTGTTCCCCCGGACAGGTGAGCCCTACGAGCAGTACTTC
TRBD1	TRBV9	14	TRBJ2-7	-	CASSETGVPYEQYF	TGTGCCAGCAGCGAGACAGGGGTCCCCTACGAGCAGTACTTC
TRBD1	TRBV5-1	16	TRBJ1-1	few	CASSFIPGGGGTEAFF	TGCGCCAGCAGCTTTATACCAGGGGGCGGTGGCACTGAAGCTTTCTTT
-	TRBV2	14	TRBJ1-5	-	CASSQGHLNQPQHF	TGTGCCAGTTCACAGGGACATCTCAATCAGCCCCAGCATTTT
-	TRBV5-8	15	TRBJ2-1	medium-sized	CASSLVGAMVNEQFF	TGTGCCAGCAGCTTGGTGGGGGCCATGGTTAATGAGCAGTTCTTC
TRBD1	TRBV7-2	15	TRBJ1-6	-	CASSPPGDRASPLHF	TGTGCCAGCAGCCCCCCCGGGGACAGGGCTTCACCCCTCCACTTT
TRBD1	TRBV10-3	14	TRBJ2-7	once	CAISETGVSYEQYF	TGTGCCATCAGTGAGACAGGGGTGAGTTACGAGCAGTACTTC
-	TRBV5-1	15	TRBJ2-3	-	CASSLADRITDTQYF	TGCGCCAGCAGCTTGGCCGACCGAATCACAGATACGCAGTATTTT
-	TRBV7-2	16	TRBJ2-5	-	CASSLGRGGLRETQYF	TGTGCCAGCAGCTTAGGGCGCGGGGGCCTGAGAGAGACCCAGTACTTC
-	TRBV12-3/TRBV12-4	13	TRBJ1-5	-	CASSLAGRQPQHF	TGTGCCAGCAGTTTAGCGGGGCGGCAGCCCCAGCATTTT
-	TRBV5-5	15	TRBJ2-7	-	CASSPGTSVSYEQYF	TGTGCCAGCAGCCCCGGGACATCTGTTTCCTACGAGCAGTACTTC
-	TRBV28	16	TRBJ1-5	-	CASSSGQVGGAQPQHF	TGTGCCAGCAGTTCTGGCCAGGTGGGGGGGGCCCAGCCCCAGCATTTT
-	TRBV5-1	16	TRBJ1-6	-	CASSLEPSPGSSPLHF	TGCGCCAGCAGCTTGGAGCCCTCACCCGGTAGTTCACCCCTCCACTTT
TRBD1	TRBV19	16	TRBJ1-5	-	CASSLFGQANNQPQHF	TGTGCCAGTAGTCTTTTTGGACAGGCGAACAATCAGCCCCAGCATTTT
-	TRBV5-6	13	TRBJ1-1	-	CASSFIGNTEAFF	TGTGCCAGCAGCTTTATTGGGAACACTGAAGCTTTCTTT
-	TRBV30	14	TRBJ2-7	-	CAWSVKGLSYEQYF	TGTGCCTGGAGTGTAAAGGGGCTATCCTACGAGCAGTACTTC
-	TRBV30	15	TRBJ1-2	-	CAWIPDRVANYGYTF	TGTGCCTGGATCCCCGACAGAGTAGCTAACTATGGCTACACCTTC
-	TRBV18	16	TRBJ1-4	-	CASSPLQESTNEKLFF	TGTGCCAGCTCACCACTTCAGGAATCAACTAATGAAAAACTGTTTTTT
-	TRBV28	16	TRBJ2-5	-	CASRPRRGSRQETQYF	TGTGCCAGCAGACCTCGTCGTGGGAGTCGGCAAGAGACCCAGTACTTC
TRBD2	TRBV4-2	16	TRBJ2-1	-	CASSPGPSGRRDEQFF	TGTGCCAGCAGCCCTGGGCCTAGCGGGAGGAGGGATGAGCAGTTCTTC
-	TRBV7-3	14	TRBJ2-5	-	CASSPGAAKETQYF	TGTGCCAGCAGCCCCGGGGCCGCTAAAGAGACCCAGTACTTC
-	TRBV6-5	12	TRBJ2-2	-	CASTGEAGELFF	TGTGCCAGCACTGGAGAGGCCGGGGAGCTGTTTTTT
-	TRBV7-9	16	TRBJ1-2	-	CASSSLTREGNYGYTF	TGTGCCAGCAGCTCGCTTACAAGGGAAGGCAACTATGGCTACACCTTC
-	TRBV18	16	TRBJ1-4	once	CASSPPTRLEGEKLFF	TGTGCCAGCTCACCTCCGACTCGATTAGAGGGAGAAAAACTGTTTTTT
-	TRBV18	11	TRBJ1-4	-	CASRGGEKLFF	TGTGCCAGCAGGGGCGGGGAAAAACTGTTTTTT
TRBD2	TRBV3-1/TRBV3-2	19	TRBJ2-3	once	CASSQWVGWQRGSTDTQYF	TGTGCCAGCAGCCAGTGGGTGGGTTGGCAGCGGGGAAGCACAGATACGCAGTATTTT
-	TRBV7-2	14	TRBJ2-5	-	CASSFRSGAETQYF	TGTGCCAGCAGTTTCCGCTCCGGGGCGGAGACCCAGTACTTC
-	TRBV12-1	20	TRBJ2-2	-	CASSFGFCDRTWGITGELFF	TGTGCCAGCAGCTTTGGGTTTTGTGATAGAACGTGGGGAATCACCGGGGAGCTGTTTTTT
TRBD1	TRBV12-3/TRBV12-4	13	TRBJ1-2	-	CASRHRQGVGYTF	TGTGCCAGCAGACACAGACAGGGGGTCGGCTACACCTTC
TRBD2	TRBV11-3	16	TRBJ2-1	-	CASSLTSGRPNNEQFF	TGTGCCAGCAGCTTAACTAGCGGGAGGCCAAACAATGAGCAGTTCTTC
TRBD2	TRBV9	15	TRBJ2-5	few	CASSSSGRASETQYF	TGTGCCAGCAGCTCTAGCGGGAGGGCCTCAGAGACCCAGTACTTC
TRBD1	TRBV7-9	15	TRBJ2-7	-	CASSPQTGVSYEQYF	TGTGCCAGCAGCCCCCAGACAGGGGTTTCCTACGAGCAGTACTTC
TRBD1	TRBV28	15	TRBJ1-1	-	CASSPRQGLVTEAFF	TGTGCCAGCAGTCCTCGACAGGGTTTGGTGACTGAAGCTTTCTTT
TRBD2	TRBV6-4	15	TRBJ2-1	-	CASSDQASGGNEQFF	TGTGCCAGCAGTGATCAGGCTAGCGGGGGGAATGAGCAGTTCTTC
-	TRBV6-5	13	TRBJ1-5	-	CASRTVPNQPQHF	TGTGCCAGCAGAACAGTCCCCAATCAGCCCCAGCATTTT
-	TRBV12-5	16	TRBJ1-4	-	CASGFPNRSGGEKLFF	TGTGCTAGTGGTTTCCCTAATCGGTCAGGCGGTGAAAAACTGTTTTTT
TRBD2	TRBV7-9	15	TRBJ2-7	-	CASSLDRLAADEQYF	TGTGCCAGCAGCTTAGATCGGCTAGCGGCCGACGAGCAGTACTTC
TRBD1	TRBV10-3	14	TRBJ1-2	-	CAISDRTGAYGYTF	TGTGCCATCAGTGATCGTACAGGGGCCTATGGCTACACCTTC
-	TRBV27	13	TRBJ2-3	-	CASLQVGRDTQYF	TGTGCCAGCTTACAGGTCGGGCGGGATACGCAGTATTTT
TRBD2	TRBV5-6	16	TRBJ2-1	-	CASSSSAGTTPYEQFF	TGTGCCAGCAGCTCAAGCGCCGGGACTACGCCATATGAGCAGTTCTTC